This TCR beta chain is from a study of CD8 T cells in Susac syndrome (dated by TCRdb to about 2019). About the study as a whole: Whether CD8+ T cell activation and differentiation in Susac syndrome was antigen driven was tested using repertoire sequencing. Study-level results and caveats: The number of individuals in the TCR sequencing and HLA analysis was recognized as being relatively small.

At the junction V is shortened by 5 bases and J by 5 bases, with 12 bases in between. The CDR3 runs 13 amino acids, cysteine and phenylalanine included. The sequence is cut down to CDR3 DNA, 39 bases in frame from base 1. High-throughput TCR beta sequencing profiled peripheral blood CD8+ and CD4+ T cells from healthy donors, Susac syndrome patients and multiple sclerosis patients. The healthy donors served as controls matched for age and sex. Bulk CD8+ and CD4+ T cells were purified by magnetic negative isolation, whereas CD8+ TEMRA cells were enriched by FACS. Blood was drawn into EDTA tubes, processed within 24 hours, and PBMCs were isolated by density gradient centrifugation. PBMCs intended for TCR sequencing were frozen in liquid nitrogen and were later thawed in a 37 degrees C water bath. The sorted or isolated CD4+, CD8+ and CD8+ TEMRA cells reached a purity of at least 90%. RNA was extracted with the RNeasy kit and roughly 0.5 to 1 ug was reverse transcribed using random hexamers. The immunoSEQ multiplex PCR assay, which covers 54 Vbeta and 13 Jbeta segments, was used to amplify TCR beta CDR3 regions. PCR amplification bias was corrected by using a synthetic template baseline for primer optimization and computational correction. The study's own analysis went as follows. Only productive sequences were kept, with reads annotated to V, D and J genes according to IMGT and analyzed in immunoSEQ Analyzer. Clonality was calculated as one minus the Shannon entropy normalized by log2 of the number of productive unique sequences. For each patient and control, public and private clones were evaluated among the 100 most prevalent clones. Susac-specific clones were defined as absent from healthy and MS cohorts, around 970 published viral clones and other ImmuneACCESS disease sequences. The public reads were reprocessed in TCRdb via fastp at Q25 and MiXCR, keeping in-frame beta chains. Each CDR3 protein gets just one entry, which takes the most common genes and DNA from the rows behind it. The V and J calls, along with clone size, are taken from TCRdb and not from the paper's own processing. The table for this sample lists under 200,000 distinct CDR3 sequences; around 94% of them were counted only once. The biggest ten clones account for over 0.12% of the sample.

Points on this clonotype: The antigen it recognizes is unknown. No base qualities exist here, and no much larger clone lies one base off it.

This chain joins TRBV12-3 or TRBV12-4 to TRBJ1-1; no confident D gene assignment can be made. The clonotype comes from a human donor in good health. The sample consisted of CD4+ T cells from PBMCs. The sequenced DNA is TGTGCCAGCAGTCCCGGGGTGAGGACTGAAGCTTTCTTT. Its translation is CASSPGVRTEAFF.